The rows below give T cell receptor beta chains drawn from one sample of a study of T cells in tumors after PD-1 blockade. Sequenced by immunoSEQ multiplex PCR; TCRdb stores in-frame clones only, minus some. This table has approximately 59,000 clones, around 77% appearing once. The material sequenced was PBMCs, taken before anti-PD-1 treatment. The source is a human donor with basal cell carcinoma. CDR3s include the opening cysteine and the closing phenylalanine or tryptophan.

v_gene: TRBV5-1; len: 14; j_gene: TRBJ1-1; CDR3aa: CASSLVVGDTEAFF
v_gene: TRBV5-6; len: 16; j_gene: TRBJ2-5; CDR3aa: CASSLARTSGQETQYF
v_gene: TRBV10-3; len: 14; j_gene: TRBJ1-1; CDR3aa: CAISENSANTEAFF
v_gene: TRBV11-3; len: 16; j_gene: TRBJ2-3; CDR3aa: CASSFPRDRVSDTQYF
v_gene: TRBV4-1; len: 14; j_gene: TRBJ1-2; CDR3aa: CASSQPGQGYGYTF
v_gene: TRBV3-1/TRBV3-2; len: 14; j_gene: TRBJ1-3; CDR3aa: CASSQGGEGNTIYF
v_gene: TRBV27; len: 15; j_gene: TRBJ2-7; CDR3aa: CASSSPGQGRYEQYF
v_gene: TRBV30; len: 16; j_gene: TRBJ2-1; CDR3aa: CAWRARGGWVHNEQFF
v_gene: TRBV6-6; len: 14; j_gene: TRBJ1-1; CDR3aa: CASRIGGMNTEAFF
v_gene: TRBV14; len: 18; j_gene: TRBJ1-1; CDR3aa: CASSTQTGMGDMNTEAFF
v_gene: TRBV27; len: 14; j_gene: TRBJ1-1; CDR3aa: CASSNVDSNTEAFF
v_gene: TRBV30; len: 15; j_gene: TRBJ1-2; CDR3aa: CAWSWGQGNSHGYTF
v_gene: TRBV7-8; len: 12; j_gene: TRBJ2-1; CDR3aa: CASSLNFNEQFF
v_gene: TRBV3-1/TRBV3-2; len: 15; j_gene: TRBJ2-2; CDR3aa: CASSQRGGGTGELFF
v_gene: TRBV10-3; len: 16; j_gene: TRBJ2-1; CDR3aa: CAISAGGPSSYNEQFF
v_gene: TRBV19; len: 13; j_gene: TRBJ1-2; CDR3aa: CASSPDRLGGYTF
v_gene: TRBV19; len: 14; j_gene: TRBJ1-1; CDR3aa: CASSIGKGNTEAFF
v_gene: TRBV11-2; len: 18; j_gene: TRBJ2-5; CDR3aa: CASSLVGLAGGLQETQYF
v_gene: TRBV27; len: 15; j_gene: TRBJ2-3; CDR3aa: CASSTGGHGTDTQYF
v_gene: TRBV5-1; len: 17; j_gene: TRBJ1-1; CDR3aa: CASSPRGQGARDTEAFF
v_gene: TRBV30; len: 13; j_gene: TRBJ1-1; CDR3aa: CAWTGVLNTEAFF
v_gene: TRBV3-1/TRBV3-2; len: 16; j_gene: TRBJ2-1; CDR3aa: CASSPLGGGVHNEQFF
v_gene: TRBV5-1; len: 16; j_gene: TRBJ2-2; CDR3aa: CASSLLAGGNTGELFF
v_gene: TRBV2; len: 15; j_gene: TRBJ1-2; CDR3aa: CARNTRAGGAYGYTF
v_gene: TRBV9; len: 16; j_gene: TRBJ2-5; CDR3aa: CASSLRTSGDQETQYF
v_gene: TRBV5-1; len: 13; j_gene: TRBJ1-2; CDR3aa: CASSLDNSYGYTF
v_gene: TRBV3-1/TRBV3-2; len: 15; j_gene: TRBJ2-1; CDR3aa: CASSLLGGPDNEQFF
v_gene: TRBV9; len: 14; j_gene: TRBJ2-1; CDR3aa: CASSPGRTFPEQFF
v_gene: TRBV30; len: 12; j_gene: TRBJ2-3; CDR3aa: CAWREVGDTQYF
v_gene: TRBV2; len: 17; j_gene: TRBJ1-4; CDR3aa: CASSPTFYGATNEKLFF
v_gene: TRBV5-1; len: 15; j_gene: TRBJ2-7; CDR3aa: CASSRLAGGFEEQYF
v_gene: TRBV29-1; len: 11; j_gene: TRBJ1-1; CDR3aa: CSVVPPPEAFF
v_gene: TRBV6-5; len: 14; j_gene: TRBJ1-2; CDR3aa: CASNGLGTGHGYTF
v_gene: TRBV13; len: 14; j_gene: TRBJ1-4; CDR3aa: CASSSRGQGKKLFF
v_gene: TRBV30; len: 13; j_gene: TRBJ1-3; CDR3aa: CAWKMALADTIYF
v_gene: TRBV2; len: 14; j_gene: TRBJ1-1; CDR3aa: CASSEGRVATEAFF
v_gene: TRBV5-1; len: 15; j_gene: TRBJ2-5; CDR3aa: CASSLGGTGGETQYF
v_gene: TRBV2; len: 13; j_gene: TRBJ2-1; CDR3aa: CASSEMLRGEQFF
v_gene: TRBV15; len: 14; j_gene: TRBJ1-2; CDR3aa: CATSRDLRKAGYTF
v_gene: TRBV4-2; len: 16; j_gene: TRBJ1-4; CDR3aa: CASSPVPRSTNEKLFF
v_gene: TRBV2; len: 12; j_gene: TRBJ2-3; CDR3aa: CASTFARDTQYF
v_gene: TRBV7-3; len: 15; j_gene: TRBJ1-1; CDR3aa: CASSSQHAMNTEAFF
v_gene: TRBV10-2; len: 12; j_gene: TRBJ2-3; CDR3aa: CASSGGTDTQYF
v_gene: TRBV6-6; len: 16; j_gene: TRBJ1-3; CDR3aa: CASSYAQQGLGNTIYF
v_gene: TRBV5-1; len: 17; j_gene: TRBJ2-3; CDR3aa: CASSLPVAGGSTDTQYF
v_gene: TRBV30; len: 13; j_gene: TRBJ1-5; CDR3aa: CAWRYSEDQPQHF
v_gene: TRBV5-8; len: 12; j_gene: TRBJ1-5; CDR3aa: CASSLYNQPQHF
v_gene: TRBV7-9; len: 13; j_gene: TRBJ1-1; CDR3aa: CASSPDGYTEAFF
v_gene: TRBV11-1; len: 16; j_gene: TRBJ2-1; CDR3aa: CASSSRGLGSYNEQFF
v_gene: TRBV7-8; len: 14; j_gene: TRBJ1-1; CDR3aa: CASSLDGTDTEAFF